This T cell receptor beta chain was sequenced in a study of cytomegalovirus exposure and HLA in healthy donors. Vbeta (60) and Jbeta (13) primers were used in the PCR. Sequenced by immunoSEQ multiplex PCR; TCRdb stores in-frame clones only, minus some. The table has 110,000 or so clones, 65% to 85% seen once. V lost 3 bases, J lost 3 bases, and 6 bases lay in between. The CDR3 has 13 residues. Germline-derived CDR1 and CDR2 are LNHNV and YYDKDF (reference sequence). What was sequenced was PBMCs. The chain combines TRBV15 with TRBJ1-5; D uncertain. The receptor comes from a woman in her twenties or thirties in good health and CMV-seropositive. CDR3 sequence (DNA): TGTGCCACCAGCAGTCTACCCAATCAGCCCCAGCATTTT. Its protein product is CATSSLPNQPQHF.